This TCR beta chain was sequenced for a study of neurological immune-mediated disorders. Study at large: There were roughly 34 multiple sclerosis patients. Of these, 31 had relapsing-remitting MS and 3 had secondary progressive MS.

This clonotype was seen repeatedly, ten times or more. As yet, its antigen is unknown. Synthesis of cDNA was accomplished via 5'RACE employing 10-nucleotide random UMIs. TCRdb itself ran the 5' RACE reads through MiXCR, one entry per CDR3 protein. Of 50,000 to 60,000 distinct CDR3 sequences in the sample, 4% were seen once. Regarding the study as a whole: Expanded clones shared no CDR3 amino acid sequences across subjects, suggesting private repertoires in all groups.

Germline CDR1 SGHRS, CDR2 YFSETQ. V was clipped by 0 bases and J by 1 base, with 10 bases between them. This CDR3 has 15 residues. This sequence was found in a woman aged 40 to 50 with multiple sclerosis. Sequences were obtained from CD4+ T cells from blood. The genes are TRBV5-1 and TRBJ1-1, with unresolved D. The CDR3 DNA reads TGCGCCAGCAGCTTGGTTGGTGGTCAGAACACTGAAGCTTTCTTT. It translates to CASSLVGGQNTEAFF.